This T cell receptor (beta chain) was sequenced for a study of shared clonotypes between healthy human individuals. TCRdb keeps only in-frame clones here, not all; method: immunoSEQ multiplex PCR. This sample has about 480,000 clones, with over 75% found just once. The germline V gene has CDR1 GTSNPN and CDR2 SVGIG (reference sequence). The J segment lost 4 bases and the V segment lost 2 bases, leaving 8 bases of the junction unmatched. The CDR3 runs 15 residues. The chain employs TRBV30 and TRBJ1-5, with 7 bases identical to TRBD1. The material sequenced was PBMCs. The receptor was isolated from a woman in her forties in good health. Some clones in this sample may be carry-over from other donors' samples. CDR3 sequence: CAWSFHRGSNQPQHF. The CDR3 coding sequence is TGTGCCTGGAGTTTCCACAGGGGCTCAAATCAGCCCCAGCATTTT.